The entry below gives a single T cell receptor (beta chain) sequence along with its context. The antigen is not known. TCRdb re-derived calls from the RT-PCR reads in MiXCR, one entry per CDR3 protein. The table shows some 570,000 distinct CDR3 sequences, with approximately 10% occurring only once. Germline lookup yields CDR1 MGHRA and CDR2 YSYEKL. This CDR3 is 17 amino acids long. Deletions cut 2 bases from V and 5 bases from J, with 21 bases between. This sample is part of a study of response to subunit inactivated influenza vaccine. Study findings and constraints: That few new T cells are recruited by each seasonal influenza vaccination was the authors' suggestion.

Another study also made use of these data, one on T cells expressing NK-cell markers. As that report states: UMIs were included in TCR beta cDNA generated by 5'RACE template switching. TCR beta repertoires came from sorted CD3+CD56+NKG2C+, CD3+CD56+NKG2C- and CD3+CD56-NKG2C+ T cells.

The receptor was isolated from a man aged 50 to 60 who received an inactivated influenza vaccine. Sequenced material: PBMCs from blood, taken on the day of vaccination. V is TRBV4-1 and J is TRBJ2-5; D unresolved. Written as DNA, the CDR3 is TGCGCCAGCAGCCAAAAGGCAGGCCTAATTGTAGGGGAGACCCAGTACTTC. Protein sequence: CASSQKAGLIVGETQYF.